In this sample, the clone carrying this T cell receptor (beta chain) turned up many times. Its matching antigen is unknown. TCR beta CDR3 regions were amplified from RNA. With the HTBI primer set, the TCR CDR3 went through a first round of RT-PCR. MiXCR, applied by TCRdb to the multiplex PCR reads, yields one record per CDR3 protein. The table includes hundreds of thousands of distinct CDR3 sequences, 14% to 15% detected once. From 10 ml of fresh peripheral blood, PBMCs were isolated. The record originates from a study of T cells in Graves' hyperthyroidism and ophthalmopathy. Study conclusions and caveats: A model of 13 V-J features distinguished ophthalmopathy from stable hyperthyroidism. Blood also contained most expanded thyroid clonotypes above 0.001.

The CDR3 covers 19 residues. V shed 2 bases, J shed 0 bases, and the junction held 7 bases outside the gene matches. Germline-derived CDR1 and CDR2 are SGHRS and YFSETQ. The receptor was derived from a man aged 18-30 years with Graves' ophthalmopathy. Sequencing input: blood. The V and J genes are TRBV5-1 and TRBJ2-1, with 14 positions matching TRBD2. The chain's CDR3 is CASSLTGLAGGSSYNEQFF. The CDR3 DNA is TGCGCCAGCAGCTTAACCGGACTAGCGGGAGGCAGCTCCTACAATGAGCAGTTCTTC.